A selection of T cell receptor beta chains follows, all from one sample in a study of early T cells in non-severe SARS-CoV-2 infection. TCRdb reprocessed the 5' RACE reads via MiXCR and lists one record per CDR3 protein. The sample holds 79,000 or so distinct CDR3 sequences; about 13% are singletons and the top ten take less than 1.5%. The sequenced material came from whole blood. The receptors were sampled from an adult who was a healthcare worker with PCR-confirmed SARS-CoV-2 infection or an uninfected control (not recorded which). The CDR3 runs from the conserved cysteine through the conserved F or W. The D gene is left open where the match is weak. Size tells how often a clone was seen (once, few, many) or the class of an expanded clone, and some rows leave it out.

j_call v_call clone_size d_call cdr3_nt cdr3_aa
TRBJ2-7 TRBV27 NA NA TGTGCCAGCAGTTTACGAGGGCCAAACTACGAGCAGTACTTC CASSLRGPNYEQYF
TRBJ1-4 TRBV6-1 NA NA TGTGCCAGCAGTCCCAGCGGCAGAGATAATGAAAAACTGTTTTTT CASSPSGRDNEKLFF
TRBJ2-5 TRBV18 few NA TGTGCCAGCTCACCAATAGAGGGCCGGGAGACCCAGTACTTC CASSPIEGRETQYF
TRBJ2-2 TRBV11-2 few NA TGTGCCAGCAGCCAAGAGTTGCGTGCCGGGGAGCTGTTTTTT CASSQELRAGELFF
TRBJ2-7 TRBV4-3 many NA TGCGCCAGCAGCCAAGATTGGCAGGCCTACGAGCAGTACTTC CASSQDWQAYEQYF
TRBJ2-1 TRBV6-2/TRBV6-3 NA NA TGTGCCAGCAGTTACATTTCCAATGAGCAGTTCTTC CASSYISNEQFF
TRBJ2-1 TRBV6-1 NA NA TGTGCCAGCAGTTATACTACAGGGAGGGAACGGGGTTTGCAGTTCTTC CASSYTTGRERGLQFF
TRBJ2-3 TRBV20-1 NA TRBD2 TGCAGTGCCCCGCGGGGGGTCACAGATACGCAGTATTTT CSAPRGVTDTQYF
TRBJ2-1 TRBV15 few TRBD2 TGTGCCACCAGCAGAGATTACCTAGCGGGAATCTCCTACAATGAGCAGTTCTTC CATSRDYLAGISYNEQFF
TRBJ2-5 TRBV12-3/TRBV12-4 NA TRBD2 TGTGCCAGCAGTTCGCAACCGTTAGCGGGGGAAGAGACCCAGTACTTC CASSSQPLAGEETQYF
TRBJ1-1 TRBV6-5 NA NA TGTGCCAGCAGACAGGCAGGTGAAGCTTTCTTT CASRQAGEAFF
TRBJ2-7 TRBV10-2 few NA TGCGCCAGCAGTGAGGGTCGCAAAGAAGGCGAGCAGTACTTC CASSEGRKEGEQYF
TRBJ2-1 TRBV6-5 few TRBD2 TGTGCCAGCAGTTGGACCGGGACTAGCTTCAATGAGCAGTTCTTC CASSWTGTSFNEQFF
TRBJ2-1 TRBV24-1 many NA TGTGCCACCAGTGGACCGGACCCCGGGATTGGTTACTACAATGAGCAGTTCTTC CATSGPDPGIGYYNEQFF
TRBJ2-1 TRBV12-3/TRBV12-4 many NA TGTGCCAGCAGTCAACCGACGGAAAGCTCCTACAATGAGCAGTTCTTC CASSQPTESSYNEQFF
TRBJ2-3 TRBV2 few NA TGTGCCAGCAGTGAGACCCGCACAGATACGCAGTATTTT CASSETRTDTQYF
TRBJ1-5 TRBV28 few TRBD1 TGTGCCAGCAGTCCTTCACAGGGGCATCAGCCCCAGCATTTT CASSPSQGHQPQHF
TRBJ2-6 TRBV5-8 many NA TGTGCCAGCAGATTCAGGGCAAACTCTGGGGCCAACGTCCTGACTTTC CASRFRANSGANVLTF
TRBJ2-7 TRBV20-1 NA TRBD2 TGCAGTGCAAACTCGGGGGAGGGTTTGTCCTACGAGCAGTACTTC CSANSGEGLSYEQYF
TRBJ1-1 TRBV29-1 NA NA TGCAGCGTTGAGACTACAGCAACCACTGAAGCTTTCTTT CSVETTATTEAFF
TRBJ2-3 TRBV3-1 many TRBD2 TGTGCCAGCAGCCAAGGGGATAGACTAGCGGGAGAGGGCACAGATACGCAGTATTTT CASSQGDRLAGEGTDTQYF
TRBJ2-5 TRBV6-2/TRBV6-3 NA TRBD1 TGTGCCAGCAGTGCCCTTGACAGGGGGAAAGAGACCCAGTACTTC CASSALDRGKETQYF